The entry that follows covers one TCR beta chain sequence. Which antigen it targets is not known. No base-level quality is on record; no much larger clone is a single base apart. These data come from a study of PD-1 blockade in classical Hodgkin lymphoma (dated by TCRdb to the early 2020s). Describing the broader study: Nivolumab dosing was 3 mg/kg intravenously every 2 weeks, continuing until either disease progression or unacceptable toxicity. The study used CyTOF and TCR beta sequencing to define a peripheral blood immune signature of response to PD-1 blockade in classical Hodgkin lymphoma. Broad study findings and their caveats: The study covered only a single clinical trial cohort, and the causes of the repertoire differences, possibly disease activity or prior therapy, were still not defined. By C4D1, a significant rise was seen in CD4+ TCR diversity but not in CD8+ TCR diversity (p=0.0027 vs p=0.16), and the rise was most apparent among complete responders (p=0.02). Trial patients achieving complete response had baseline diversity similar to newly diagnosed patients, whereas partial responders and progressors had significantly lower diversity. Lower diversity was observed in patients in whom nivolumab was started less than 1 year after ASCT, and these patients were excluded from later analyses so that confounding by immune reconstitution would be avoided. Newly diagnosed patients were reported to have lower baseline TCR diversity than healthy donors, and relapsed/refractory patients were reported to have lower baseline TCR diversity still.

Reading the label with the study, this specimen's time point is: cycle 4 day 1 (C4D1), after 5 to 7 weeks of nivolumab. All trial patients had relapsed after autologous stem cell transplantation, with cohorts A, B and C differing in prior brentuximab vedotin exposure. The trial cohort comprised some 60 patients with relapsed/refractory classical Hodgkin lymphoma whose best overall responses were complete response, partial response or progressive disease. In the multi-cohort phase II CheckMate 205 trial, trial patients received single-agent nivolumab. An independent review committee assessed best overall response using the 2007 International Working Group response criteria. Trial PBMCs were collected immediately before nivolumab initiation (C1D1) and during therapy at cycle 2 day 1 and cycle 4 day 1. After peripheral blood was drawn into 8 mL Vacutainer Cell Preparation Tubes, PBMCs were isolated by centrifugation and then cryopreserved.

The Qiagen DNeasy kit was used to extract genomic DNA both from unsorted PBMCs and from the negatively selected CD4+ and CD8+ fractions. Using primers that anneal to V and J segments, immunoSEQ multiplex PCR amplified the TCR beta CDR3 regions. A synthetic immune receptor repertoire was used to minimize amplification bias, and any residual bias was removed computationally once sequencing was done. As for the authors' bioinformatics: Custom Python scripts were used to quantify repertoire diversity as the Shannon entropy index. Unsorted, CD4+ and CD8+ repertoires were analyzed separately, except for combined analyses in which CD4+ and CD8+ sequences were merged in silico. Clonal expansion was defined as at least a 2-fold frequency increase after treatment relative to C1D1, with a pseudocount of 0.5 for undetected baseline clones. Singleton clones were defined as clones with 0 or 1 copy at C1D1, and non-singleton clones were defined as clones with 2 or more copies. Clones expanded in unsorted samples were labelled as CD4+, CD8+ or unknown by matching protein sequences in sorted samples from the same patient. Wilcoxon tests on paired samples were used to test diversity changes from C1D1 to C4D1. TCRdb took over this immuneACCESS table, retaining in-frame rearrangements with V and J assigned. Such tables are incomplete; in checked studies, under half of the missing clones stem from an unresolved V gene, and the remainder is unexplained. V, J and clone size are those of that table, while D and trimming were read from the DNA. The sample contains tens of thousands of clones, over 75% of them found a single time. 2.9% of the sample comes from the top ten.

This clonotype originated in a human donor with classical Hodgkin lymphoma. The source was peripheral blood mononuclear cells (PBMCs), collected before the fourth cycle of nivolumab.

At the DNA level, the sequence is TGCAGCGTTCGGGGGAGCTCCTACAATGAGCAGTTCTTC. Its protein product is CSVRGSSYNEQFF. The receptor chain draws on TRBV29-1 and TRBJ2-1, with TRBD2 perhaps the D gene, on 6 matching bases. Sequences SQVTM (CDR1) and ANQGSEA (CDR2) are obtained from the germline V gene. Trimming at the junction amounts to 5 bases on V and 0 bases on J, and the germline ends lie 8 bases apart. The CDR3, from cysteine to phenylalanine, totals 13 residues. Just CDR3 DNA is preserved here, 39 bases in frame from base 1.